These 32 T cell receptor beta chains came from one sample sequenced in a study of T cells after somatic rescue of genetic block. The protocol was immunoSEQ multiplex PCR, while the TCRdb copy is restricted to in-frame clones and leaves out a portion. The sample carries just over 14,000 clones, about 72% recorded once. The sequenced sample consisted of peripheral blood mononuclear cells (PBMCs). These receptor sequences come from a man aged 18 to 30.

This clone is labeled medium-sized (0.01 to 0.1%). J is TRBJ2-1 and V is TRBV5-1, with 9 bases identical to TRBD2. This CDR3 has 14 residues. Germline assignment: CDR1 SGHRS and CDR2 YFSETQ. The V and J ends lost 4 bases and 5 bases, in that order; junction bases with no gene match: 4. CDR3 residues: CASSTSGWNNEQFF. The CDR3 coding sequence is TGCGCCAGCAGCACTAGCGGGTGGAACAATGAGCAGTTCTTC.

This clone appeared a few times. This chain links TRBV9 with TRBJ2-2, with D possibly TRBD2 on 6 matching bases. Per the germline V gene, CDR1 is SGDLS and CDR2 is YYNGEE. V was trimmed by 2 bases and J by 1 base, leaving 15 bases between them. The CDR3 length is 17 residues. CDR3 DNA: TGTGCCAGCAGCGTCGGAGGGCTGGGATGGAACACCGGGGAGCTGTTTTTT. Amino acid sequence: CASSVGGLGWNTGELFF.

The sample holds a few counts of this clone. This chain links TRBV5-1 with TRBJ2-3, with TRBD1 matching 7 bases. The CDR3 loop spans 14 amino acids. The J segment lost 0 bases and the V segment lost 4 bases, leaving 2 bases of the junction unmatched. The germline V gene has CDR1 SGHRS and CDR2 YFSETQ. CDR3 in amino acids: CASSTTGSTDTQYF. Here the CDR3 DNA reads TGCGCCAGCAGCACGACAGGGAGCACAGATACGCAGTATTTT.

This rearrangement joins TRBV11-1 to TRBJ1-1, with D possibly matching TRBD1 (5 bases). Germline V gene data show CDR1 as SGHAT and CDR2 as FQDESV (reference sequence). This CDR3 spans 14 amino acids. The V end was cut by 2 bases, the J end by 5 bases, with 12 bases between. CDR3 bases: TGTGCCAGCAGCTTATCCCCAGGGCAGACTGAAGCTTTCTTT. Encoded protein: CASSLSPGQTEAFF. The full variable domain, rest sourced from reference TRBV11-1 and TRBJ1-1, is EAEVAQSPRYKITEKSQAVAFWCDPISGHATLYWYRQILGQGPELLVQFQDESVVDDSQLPKDRFSAERLKGVDSTLKIQPAELGDSAMYLCASSLSPGQTEAFFGQGTRLTVV.

Relative to its sample, this clone is medium-sized (0.01 to 0.1%). V is TRBV19 and J is TRBJ1-1; 7 nucleotides agree with TRBD1. The V gene end was trimmed by 3 bases and the J gene end by 5 bases; junction bases not matched to a gene: 9. This CDR3 spans 15 amino acids. CDR1 and CDR2 (germline): LNHDA, SQIVND (reference sequence). The CDR3 sequence is CASSIVRGVRTEAFF. The CDR3 nucleotides are TGTGCCAGTAGTATTGTCAGGGGGGTCAGGACTGAAGCTTTCTTT.

This CDR3 is CASSYGGKGEQYF. The DNA for the CDR3 is TGTGCCAGCAGTTACGGCGGGAAGGGCGAGCAGTACTTC. V is TRBV6-6 and J is TRBJ2-7, with D tentatively TRBD2 (6 bases). This CDR3 has 13 residues. Germline lookup yields CDR1 MNHNY and CDR2 SVGAGI (reference sequence). V was clipped by 2 bases and J by 6 bases, with 11 bases between them.

The rearrangement links TRBV6-5 to TRBJ2-3, with 7 bases aligning to TRBD1. The CDR3 length is 15 residues. With 6 bases clipped from V and 6 bases from J, the junction kept 12 bases outside the gene matches. In germline, CDR1 is MNHEY, CDR2 SVGAGI. The CDR3 reads CASRDGTARRDTQYF. The DNA for the CDR3 is TGTGCCAGCAGGGATGGGACAGCTCGGAGGGATACGCAGTATTTT.

This chain connects TRBV5-1 to TRBJ2-1; 9 bases line up with TRBD1. J lost 6 bases, V lost 3 bases, and 4 bases had no gene match. CDR1 and CDR2 (germline): SGHRS, YFSETQ. This CDR3 contains 14 residues. This CDR3 is CASSSLTGGNEQFF. CDR3 DNA: TGCGCCAGCAGCTCCTTGACAGGGGGCAATGAGCAGTTCTTC.

The chain carries TRBV14 and TRBJ2-1; maybe TRBD2 (6 bases). The V and J ends lost 4 bases and 3 bases respectively, with 10 bases between them. The CDR3 contains 14 residues. CDR1 and CDR2 from the germline V gene are SGHDN and FVKESK. The CDR3 DNA sequence: TGTGCCAGCAGCCGGGACTTAAACTACAATGAGCAGTTCTTC. Its protein product is CASSRDLNYNEQFF. Using reference TRBV14 and TRBJ2-1 for the parts outside the CDR3, the full variable domain is EAGVTQFPSHSVIEKGQTVTLRCDPISGHDNLYWYRRVMGKEIKFLLHFVKESKQDESGMPNNRFLAERTGGTYSTLKVQPAELEDSGVYFCASSRDLNYNEQFFGPGTRLTVL.

The chain carries TRBV6-1 and TRBJ1-3, with a weak D call TRBD1 (6 bases). Germline CDR1 reads MNHNS; CDR2 reads SASEGT. This CDR3 is 14 amino acids long. Trimming stripped 7 bases from V and 2 bases from J, with 12 bases between. The CDR3 region is CASNPGTTGNTIYF. The CDR3 region has the DNA TGTGCCAGCAATCCCGGGACAACTGGAAACACCATATATTTT.

The rearrangement links TRBV18 to TRBJ2-1; possible D gene TRBD2, 7 bases. The V gene lost 2 bases and the J gene lost 8 bases, with 28 bases spanning the gap. The germline gives CDR1 KGHSH, CDR2 LQKENI. The CDR3 spans 19 residues. CDR3 residues: CASSPRVRGGASGADEQFF. Written as DNA, the CDR3 is TGTGCCAGCTCACCAAGGGTACGAGGGGGGGCCTCTGGGGCCGATGAGCAGTTCTTC. The full variable domain, in which reference TRBV18 and TRBJ2-1 provide the parts outside the CDR3, is NAGVMQNPRHLVRRRGQEARLRCSPMKGHSHVYWYRQLPEEGLKFMVYLQKENIIDESGMPKERFSAEFPKEGPSILRIQQVVRGDSAAYFCASSPRVRGGASGADEQFFGPGTRLTVL.

The J gene is TRBJ1-1, the V gene TRBV29-1; 7 nucleotides align to TRBD1. Germline values: CDR1 SQVTM, CDR2 ANQGSEA. Losses at the gene ends were 4 bases for V and 4 bases for J; bases not matched to a gene: 3. The length of the CDR3 is 12 residues. The CDR3 region has the DNA TGCAGCGTTGGACAGGGACTCACTGAAGCTTTCTTT. Its protein product is CSVGQGLTEAFF.

V and J are TRBV18 and TRBJ2-7; D is possibly TRBD2 (5 bases). The ends were cut back, 2 bases at V and 0 bases at J, with 14 bases in the middle. The CDR3 is 16 residues long. CDR1 KGHSH and CDR2 LQKENI come from the germline V gene. DNA for the CDR3: TGTGCCAGCTCACCATCGGAGGTCCTTAGCTCCTACGAGCAGTACTTC. It encodes CASSPSEVLSSYEQYF.

In this sample, this clone turned up once. The rearrangement joins TRBV7-3 to TRBJ2-7; TRBD1 might be the D (5 bases). CDR3 length equals 13 residues. Germline values: CDR1 SGHTA, CDR2 FQGTGA. V dropped 3 bases and J dropped 7 bases, with 13 bases sitting between them. The CDR3 reads CASSLIPGREQYF. In DNA, the CDR3 is TGTGCCAGCAGCTTGATTCCAGGGCGGGAGCAGTACTTC.

The genes are TRBV25-1 and TRBJ1-2; 8 bases are a match to TRBD1. The junction had 0 bases not matched to a gene; V was cut back by 6 bases and J by 6 bases. The germline gives CDR1 MGHDK, CDR2 SYGVNS. The CDR3 has 11 amino acids. The CDR3 loop reads CASRQGDGYTF. The CDR3 region has the DNA TGTGCCAGCAGACAGGGGGATGGCTACACCTTC.

The chain combines TRBV7-8 with TRBJ2-5; 10 nucleotides match TRBD1. V shed 5 bases and J 4 bases; nucleotides not matched to a gene: 7. The CDR3 covers 15 residues. The V gene's germline CDR1 is SGHVS and CDR2 FQNEAQ. The CDR3 nucleotides read TGTGCCAGCAGCGCCGGGACAGGGGATAGAGAGACCCAGTACTTC. As protein: CASSAGTGDRETQYF.

The rearrangement uses TRBV6-5 and TRBJ1-1, with D unclear. Germline V gene sequence: CDR1 MNHEY, CDR2 SVGAGI. V lost 7 bases and J 1 base, leaving 10 bases between the germline ends. The CDR3 runs 13 residues. CDR3 sequence reads: CASKRISNTEAFF. CDR3 DNA: TGTGCCAGCAAGAGGATATCGAACACTGAAGCTTTCTTT.

The V gene is TRBV6-6, the J gene TRBJ2-1; D gene ambiguous. This CDR3 has 15 residues. The V gene lost 6 bases and the J gene lost 4 bases, with 16 bases spanning the gap. Germline CDR1 reads MNHNY; CDR2 reads SVGAGI (reference sequence). CDR3 amino acids: CASSPPRHFYNEQFF. Written as DNA, the CDR3 is TGTGCCAGCAGCCCTCCACGTCATTTTTACAATGAGCAGTTCTTC.

The genes are TRBV5-1 and TRBJ2-7; 12 bases map to TRBD2. CDR1 is SGHRS, CDR2 YFSETQ, per germline. The CDR3 contains 15 residues. V shed 2 bases and J 4 bases; nucleotides not matched to a gene: 4. CDR3 nucleotides: TGCGCCAGCAGCTTTCTAGCGGGAGGGCCATACGAGCAGTACTTC. It specifies CASSFLAGGPYEQYF.

The chain employs TRBV7-2 and TRBJ2-5; D call uncertain. V lost 4 bases and J 5 bases, leaving 11 bases between the germline ends. From germline, CDR1 is SGHTA and CDR2 FQGNSA. This CDR3 is 13 amino acids long. The CDR3 is CASSSYLEETQYF. CDR3 nucleotides: TGTGCCAGCAGCTCCTATCTGGAGGAGACCCAGTACTTC.

The J gene is TRBJ1-6, the V gene TRBV2; D may be TRBD1 (5 bases). Deletions cut 7 bases from V and 10 bases from J, with 23 bases between. From germline, CDR1 is SNHLY and CDR2 FYNNEI. This CDR3 contains 16 residues. Here the CDR3 DNA reads TGTGCCAGCAAGAGTCGGGTAAGCCACAGGAACTCACCCCTCCACTTT. Amino acids: CASKSRVSHRNSPLHF.

The DNA of the CDR3 is TGTGCCAGCAGCCAAGAATTTGCGGGGCCAGGCACAGATACGCAGTATTTT. This translates into CASSQEFAGPGTDTQYF. The V call is TRBV4-2, the J call TRBJ2-3; TRBD2 might be the D (6 bases). Germline CDR1 LGHNA, CDR2 YNFKEQ. V was cut by 0 bases and J by 1 base, with 14 bases left in between. The CDR3 runs 17 residues.

J is TRBJ2-7 and V is TRBV6-1, with D perhaps assigned TRBD1 or TRBD2 (5 bases each). The V end lost 7 bases, the J end lost 6 bases, and 19 bases lay between the germline ends. This CDR3 is 14 amino acids long. Germline CDR1 MNHNS, CDR2 SASEGT. CDR3 in amino acids: CASTPGDAIGEQYF. The CDR3 DNA sequence: TGTGCCAGCACCCCCGGGGACGCTATAGGCGAGCAGTACTTC.

This clone appeared a single time. This chain uses TRBV18 with TRBJ2-3; TRBD2 aligns across 12 bases. In germline, CDR1 is KGHSH, CDR2 LQKENI. V trimming: 2 bases; J trimming: 5 bases; junction bases outside the gene matches: 5. This CDR3 is built from 16 residues. Written as DNA, the CDR3 is TGTGCCAGCTCACCAACTAGCGGGGGGCGACAAGATACGCAGTATTTT. Its protein is CASSPTSGGRQDTQYF.

V gene TRBV6-4 combines with J gene TRBJ2-3; the match to TRBD1 covers 8 bases. CDR3 length equals 16 residues. The germline gives CDR1 MRHNA, CDR2 SNTAGT. Trimming cost V 4 bases and J 0 bases; bases outside gene matches: 6. Here the CDR3 DNA reads TGTGCCAGCAGTGCTCAGGGGGCCATTAGCACAGATACGCAGTATTTT. It specifies CASSAQGAISTDTQYF.

This sequence joins TRBV23-1 and TRBJ2-2; D uncertain. TRBV23-1 is annotated as an ORF whose role is uncertain. CDR3 length equals 15 residues. V was trimmed by 3 bases and J by 1 base, leaving 9 bases between them. CDR3 coding DNA: TGCGCCAGCAGTCATTTGGGAATGAACACCGGGGAGCTGTTTTTT. Translating it yields CASSHLGMNTGELFF.

CDR3 sequence: CASSLIGDEKLFF. In DNA form, the CDR3 reads TGTGCCAGCAGCTTGATCGGGGACGAAAAACTGTTTTTT. The V call is TRBV5-4, the J call TRBJ1-4; D may be TRBD1 (5 bases). The V end was cut by 1 base, the J end by 8 bases, with 9 bases between. Germline CDR1 and CDR2: SGHNT and YYREEE (reference sequence). This CDR3 contains 13 residues.

The chain joins TRBV30 to TRBJ1-2, with D possibly matching TRBD1 (5 bases). The CDR3 runs to 14 residues. The V and J ends lost 4 bases and 2 bases respectively, with 14 bases between them. Germline lookup yields CDR1 GTSNPN and CDR2 SVGIG (reference sequence). CDR3 nucleotide sequence: TGTGCCTGGACAGGGAGCGTGTGGAACTATGGCTACACCTTC. Protein sequence: CAWTGSVWNYGYTF.

The chain combines TRBV30 with TRBJ1-5; TRBD1 matches at 8 bases. Germline CDR1 and CDR2: GTSNPN and SVGIG (reference sequence). CDR3 length equals 15 residues. Unmatched junction bases numbered 5, after V lost 0 bases and J lost 4 bases. The CDR3 loop reads CAWSVKGQGNQPQHF. The CDR3 DNA sequence: TGTGCCTGGAGTGTAAAAGGACAGGGTAATCAGCCCCAGCATTTT.

The chain couples TRBV10-1 to TRBJ2-1; perhaps TRBD1 as D (5 bases). Germline V gene data show CDR1 as WNHNN and CDR2 as SYGVQD (reference sequence). Trimming shortened V by 5 bases and J by 3 bases, and 14 bases separated the two germline ends. The CDR3 sequence is 15 residues long. The CDR3 reads CASSTGVVGYNEQFF. CDR3 nucleotides: TGCGCCAGCAGTACAGGAGTAGTGGGCTACAATGAGCAGTTCTTC.

The V gene is TRBV5-1, the J gene TRBJ2-5; D unresolved. Trimming removed 0 bases from V and 2 bases from J, with 5 bases in between. This CDR3 contains 13 residues. Germline CDR1 is SGHRS and CDR2 is YFSETQ. As DNA, the CDR3 is TGCGCCAGCAGCTTGGGGGTTCAAGAGACCCAGTACTTC. Translating gives CASSLGVQETQYF.

The chain couples TRBV6-5 to TRBJ2-5; D might be TRBD2 (5 bases). CDR1 is MNHEY, CDR2 SVGAGI, per germline. The CDR3 spans 15 residues. Trimming pared 6 bases from V and 2 bases from J, leaving 16 bases between. CDR3 protein: CASSPGGRQQETQYF. The CDR3 DNA follows: TGTGCCAGCAGCCCCGGAGGCAGGCAGCAAGAGACCCAGTACTTC.